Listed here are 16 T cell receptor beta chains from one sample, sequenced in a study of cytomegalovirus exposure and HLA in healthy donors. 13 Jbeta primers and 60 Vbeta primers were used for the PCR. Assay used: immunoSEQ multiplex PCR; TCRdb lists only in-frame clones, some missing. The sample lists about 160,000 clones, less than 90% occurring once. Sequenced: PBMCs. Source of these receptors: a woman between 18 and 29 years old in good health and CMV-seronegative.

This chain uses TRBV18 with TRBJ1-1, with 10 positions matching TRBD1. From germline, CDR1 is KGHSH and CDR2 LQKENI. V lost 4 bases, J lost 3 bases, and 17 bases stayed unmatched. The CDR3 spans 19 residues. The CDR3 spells CASSRFEMTGGYGDTEAFF. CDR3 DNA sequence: TGTGCCAGCTCACGGTTCGAGATGACAGGGGGCTATGGGGACACTGAAGCTTTCTTT.

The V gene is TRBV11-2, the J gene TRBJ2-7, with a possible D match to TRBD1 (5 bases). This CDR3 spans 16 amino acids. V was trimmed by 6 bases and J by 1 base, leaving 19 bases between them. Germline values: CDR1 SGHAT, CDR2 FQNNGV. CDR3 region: CASSKGRGTASYEQYF. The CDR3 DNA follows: TGTGCCAGCAGTAAGGGAAGGGGAACAGCTTCCTACGAGCAGTACTTC.

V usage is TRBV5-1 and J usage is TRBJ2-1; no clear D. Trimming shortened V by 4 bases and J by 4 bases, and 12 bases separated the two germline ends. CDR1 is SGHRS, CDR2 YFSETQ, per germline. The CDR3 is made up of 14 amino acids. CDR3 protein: CASSPEPGYNEQFF. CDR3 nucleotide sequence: TGCGCCAGCAGCCCGGAGCCTGGATACAATGAGCAGTTCTTC.

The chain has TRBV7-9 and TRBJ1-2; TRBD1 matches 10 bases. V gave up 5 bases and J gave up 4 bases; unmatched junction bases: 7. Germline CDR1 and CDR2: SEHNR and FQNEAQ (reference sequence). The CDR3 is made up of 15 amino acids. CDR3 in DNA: TGTGCCAGCAGCGCCCGGGACAGGGGCGCCTATGGCTACACCTTC. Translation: CASSARDRGAYGYTF.

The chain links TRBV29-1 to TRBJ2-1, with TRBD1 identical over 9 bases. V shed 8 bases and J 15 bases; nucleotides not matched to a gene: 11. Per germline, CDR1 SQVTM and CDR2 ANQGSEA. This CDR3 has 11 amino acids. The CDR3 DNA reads TGCAGCTCCACAGGGGGCAGCTTGCGGTTCTTC. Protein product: CSSTGGSLRFF.

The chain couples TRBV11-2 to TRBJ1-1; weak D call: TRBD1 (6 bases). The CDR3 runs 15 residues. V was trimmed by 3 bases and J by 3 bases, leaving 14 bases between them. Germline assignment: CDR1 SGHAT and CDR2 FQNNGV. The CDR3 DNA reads TGTGCCAGCAGCTTTACAGGGTTAGGGGACACTGAAGCTTTCTTT. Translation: CASSFTGLGDTEAFF.

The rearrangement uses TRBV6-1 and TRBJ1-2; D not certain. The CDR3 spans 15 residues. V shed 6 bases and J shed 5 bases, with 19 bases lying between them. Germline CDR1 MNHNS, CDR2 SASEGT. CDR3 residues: CASSVGVGGFYGYTF. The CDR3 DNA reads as TGTGCCAGCAGCGTAGGAGTCGGAGGGTTTTATGGCTACACCTTC.

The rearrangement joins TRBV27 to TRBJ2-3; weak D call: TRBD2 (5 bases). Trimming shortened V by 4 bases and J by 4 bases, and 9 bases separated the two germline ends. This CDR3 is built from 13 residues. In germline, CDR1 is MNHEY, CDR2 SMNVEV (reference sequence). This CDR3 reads CASSSYGADTQYF. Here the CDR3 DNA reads TGTGCCAGCAGTTCCTACGGGGCAGATACGCAGTATTTT.

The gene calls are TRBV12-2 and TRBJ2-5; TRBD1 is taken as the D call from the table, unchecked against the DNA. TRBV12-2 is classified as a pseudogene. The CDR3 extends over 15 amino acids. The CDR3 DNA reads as TGTGCAAGTCGCTTAGACGTGGCCAAGCAAGAGACCCAGTACTTC. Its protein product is CASRLDVAKQETQYF.

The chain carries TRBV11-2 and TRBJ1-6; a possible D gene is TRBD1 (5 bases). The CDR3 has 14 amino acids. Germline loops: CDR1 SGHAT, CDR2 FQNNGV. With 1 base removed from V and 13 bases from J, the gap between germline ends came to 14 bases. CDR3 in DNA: TGTGCCAGCAGCTTAGGGGACGGGGGTCGGCCCCTCCACTTT. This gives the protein CASSLGDGGRPLHF.

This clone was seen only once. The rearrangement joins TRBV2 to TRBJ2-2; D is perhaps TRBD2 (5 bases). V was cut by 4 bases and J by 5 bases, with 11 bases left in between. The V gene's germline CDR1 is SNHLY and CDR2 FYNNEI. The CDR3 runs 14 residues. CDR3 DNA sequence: TGTGCCAGCAGTGTCGAGGGTCCGACCGGGGAGCTGTTTTTT. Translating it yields CASSVEGPTGELFF.

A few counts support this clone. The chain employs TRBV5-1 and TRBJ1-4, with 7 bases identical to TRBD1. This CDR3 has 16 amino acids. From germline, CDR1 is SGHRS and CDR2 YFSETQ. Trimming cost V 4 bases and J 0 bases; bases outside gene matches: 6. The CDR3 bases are TGCGCCAGCAGCCCTGGACAGGCCACAACTAATGAAAAACTGTTTTTT. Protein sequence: CASSPGQATTNEKLFF.

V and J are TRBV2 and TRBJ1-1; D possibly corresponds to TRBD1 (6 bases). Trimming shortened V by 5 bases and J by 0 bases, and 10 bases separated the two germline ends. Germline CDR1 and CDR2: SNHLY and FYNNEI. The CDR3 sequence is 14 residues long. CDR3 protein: CASSSDRMNTEAFF. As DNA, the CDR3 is TGTGCCAGCAGTTCTGACAGGATGAACACTGAAGCTTTCTTT.

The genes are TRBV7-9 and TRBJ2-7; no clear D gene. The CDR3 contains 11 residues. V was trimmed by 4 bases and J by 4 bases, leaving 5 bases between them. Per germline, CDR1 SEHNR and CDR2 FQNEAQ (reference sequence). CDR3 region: CASSSDYEQYF. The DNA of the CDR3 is TGTGCCAGCAGCTCAGATTACGAGCAGTACTTC.

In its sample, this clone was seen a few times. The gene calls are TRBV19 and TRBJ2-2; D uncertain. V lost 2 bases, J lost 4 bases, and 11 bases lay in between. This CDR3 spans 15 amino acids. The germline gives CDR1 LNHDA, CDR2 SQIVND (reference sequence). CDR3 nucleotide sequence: TGTGCCAGTAGTATACCTCCCAGTTTCACCGGGGAGCTGTTTTTT. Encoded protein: CASSIPPSFTGELFF. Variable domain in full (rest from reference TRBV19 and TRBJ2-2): DGGITQSPKYLFRKEGQNVTLSCEQNLNHDAMYWYRQDPGQGLRLIYYSQIVNDFQKGDIAEGYSVSREKKESFPLTVTSAQKNPTAFYLCASSIPPSFTGELFFGEGSRLTVL.

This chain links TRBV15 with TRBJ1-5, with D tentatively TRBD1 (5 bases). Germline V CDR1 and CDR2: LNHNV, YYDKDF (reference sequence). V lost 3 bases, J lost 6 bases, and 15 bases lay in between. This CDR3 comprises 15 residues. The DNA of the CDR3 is TGTGCCACCAGCAGCAGGGTCTACGGTGGTCAGCCCCAGCATTTT. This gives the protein CATSSRVYGGQPQHF.